This T cell receptor (beta chain) was captured in a study of blood T cell repertoires in COVID-19. This clone was seen many times. The CDR3 loop spans 16 amino acids. Trimming took 2 bases from V and 0 from J, leaving 11 bases between them. Per germline, CDR1 MNHNY and CDR2 SVGAGI (reference sequence). The method was immunoSEQ multiplex PCR; TCRdb's version includes in-frame clones alone and lacks a portion of them. Seen here are roughly 150,000 clones, approximately 82% observed once, and the top ten hold 15% to 20%. This receptor was taken from a woman in her 70s who had recovered from COVID-19. The chain couples TRBV6-6 to TRBJ1-3; no clear D. Sequenced sample: peripheral blood. In DNA, the CDR3 is TGTGCCAGCAGTTACCCCGGGGAACGCTCTGGAAACACCATATATTTT. Translating it yields CASSYPGERSGNTIYF.